This TCR beta chain originates from a study of technical replicates of blood from a few donors. CDR3 size: 15 residues. V gave up 4 bases and J gave up 4 bases; unmatched junction bases: 6. Germline CDR1 is MGHRA and CDR2 is YSYEKL. Using immunoSEQ multiplex PCR, the repertoire was profiled, and TCRdb retains in-frame clones only, with some absent. The sample has approximately 70,000 clones, approximately 90% seen once; the top ten hold 0.42%. Sequencing input: T cells isolated from PBMCs. The genes are TRBV4-1 and TRBJ2-3, with TRBD2 matching 9 bases. This sequence was found in a human donor in good health. The CDR3 DNA follows: TGCGCCAGCAGCCTCTTAGCGGGAGACTCAGATACGCAGTATTTT. Residues: CASSLLAGDSDTQYF.